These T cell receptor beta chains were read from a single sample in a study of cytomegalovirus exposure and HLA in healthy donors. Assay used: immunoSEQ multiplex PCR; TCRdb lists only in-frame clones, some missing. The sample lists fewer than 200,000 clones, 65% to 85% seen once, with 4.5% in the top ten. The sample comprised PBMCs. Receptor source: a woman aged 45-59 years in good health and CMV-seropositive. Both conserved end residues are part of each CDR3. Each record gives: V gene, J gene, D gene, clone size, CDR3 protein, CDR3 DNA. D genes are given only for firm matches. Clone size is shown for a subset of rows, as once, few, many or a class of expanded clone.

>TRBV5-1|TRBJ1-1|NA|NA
CASSFGRGNTEAFF
TGCGCCAGCAGCTTCGGCAGGGGGAACACTGAAGCTTTCTTT
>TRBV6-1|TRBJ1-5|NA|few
CASSESQRQPQHF
TGTGCCAGCAGTGAAAGTCAACGGCAGCCCCAGCATTTT
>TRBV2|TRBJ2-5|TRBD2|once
CASSEEWEGPGEQYF
TGTGCCAGCAGTGAGGAGTGGGAGGGCCCAGGAGAGCAGTACTTC
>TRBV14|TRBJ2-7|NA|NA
CASSQGVLPYEQYF
TGTGCCAGCAGCCAAGGTGTACTCCCCTACGAGCAGTACTTC
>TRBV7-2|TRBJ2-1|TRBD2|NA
CASSLAPSGGFNEQFF
TGTGCCAGCAGCTTAGCGCCTAGCGGGGGTTTCAATGAGCAGTTCTTC
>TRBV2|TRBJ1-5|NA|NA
CASQFTGPDQPQHF
TGTGCCAGCCAATTTACAGGACCAGATCAGCCCCAGCATTTT
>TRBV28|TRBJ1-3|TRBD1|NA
CASRSGQVAGNTIYF
TGTGCCAGCAGATCTGGACAGGTCGCTGGAAACACCATATATTTT
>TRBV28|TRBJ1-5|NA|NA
CASSLSGQPQHF
TGTGCCAGCAGTTTAAGCGGGCAGCCCCAGCATTTT
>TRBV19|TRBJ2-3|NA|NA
CASSRLGVSGPNTDTQYF
TGTGCCAGTAGTCGACTGGGAGTGAGTGGGCCCAACACAGATACGCAGTATTTT
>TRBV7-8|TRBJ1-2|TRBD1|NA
CASSSGTGGASYGYTF
TGTGCCAGCAGCTCAGGGACAGGGGGCGCGTCTTATGGCTACACCTTC
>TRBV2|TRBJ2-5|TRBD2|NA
CASSDGLAGVQETQYF
TGTGCCAGCAGCGACGGACTAGCGGGAGTCCAAGAGACCCAGTACTTC
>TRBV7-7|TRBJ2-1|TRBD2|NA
CASSPLAGGIREQFF
TGTGCTAGCAGCCCACTAGCGGGAGGAATCAGAGAGCAGTTCTTC
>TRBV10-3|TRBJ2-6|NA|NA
CAISDVTAPTGANVLTF
TGTGCCATCAGTGATGTGACAGCGCCGACTGGGGCCAACGTCCTGACTTTC
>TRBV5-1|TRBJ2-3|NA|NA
CASSFRDTVSDTQYF
TGCGCCAGCAGCTTCCGGGACACCGTCTCAGATACGCAGTATTTT
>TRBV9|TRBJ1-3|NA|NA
CASSEISGNTIYF
TGTGCCAGCAGTGAGATCTCTGGAAACACCATATATTTT
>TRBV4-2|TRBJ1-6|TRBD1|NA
CASSLNPQGDYSPLHF
TGTGCCAGCAGCCTGAACCCCCAGGGGGATTATTCACCCCTCCACTTT
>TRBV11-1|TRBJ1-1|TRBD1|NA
CASSLVQGKYTEAFF
TGTGCCAGCAGCTTAGTACAGGGGAAATACACTGAAGCTTTCTTT
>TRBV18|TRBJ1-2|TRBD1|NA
CASSPSSGQGNEGYTF
TGTGCCAGCTCACCTTCCTCAGGACAGGGTAATGAAGGCTACACCTTC
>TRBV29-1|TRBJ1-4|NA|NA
CSVKNWGSDEKLFF
TGCAGCGTGAAGAATTGGGGCTCGGACGAAAAACTGTTTTTT
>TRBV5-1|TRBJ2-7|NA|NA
CASSSGGHEQYF
TGCGCCAGCAGCTCCGGGGGGCACGAGCAGTACTTC
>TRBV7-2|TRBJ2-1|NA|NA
CASSLPPGQQFF
TGTGCCAGCAGCTTACCGCCAGGCCAGCAGTTCTTC
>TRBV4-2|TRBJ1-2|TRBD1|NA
CASSQERGQYGYTF
TGTGCCAGCAGCCAAGAACGGGGACAGTATGGCTACACCTTC
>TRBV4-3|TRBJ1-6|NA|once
CASSHVGANSPLHF
TGCGCCAGCAGCCATGTGGGGGCGAATTCACCCCTCCACTTT
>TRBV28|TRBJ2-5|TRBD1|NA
CASSPPDRGQETQYF
TGTGCCAGCAGTCCCCCGGACAGGGGCCAAGAGACCCAGTACTTC
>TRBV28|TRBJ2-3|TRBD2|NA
CASSAGLAGATVTDTQYF
TGTGCCAGCAGTGCGGGACTAGCGGGAGCCACTGTCACAGATACGCAGTATTTT
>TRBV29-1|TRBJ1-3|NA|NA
CSVDGLQSGNTIYF
TGCAGCGTTGACGGACTCCAGTCTGGAAACACCATATATTTT
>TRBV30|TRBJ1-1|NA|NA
CAWSFRNSNTEAFF
TGTGCCTGGAGTTTTCGTAACTCGAACACTGAAGCTTTCTTT
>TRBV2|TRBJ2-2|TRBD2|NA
CASSYLLAGGDTGELFF
TGTGCCAGCAGCTACCTACTAGCGGGAGGGGACACCGGGGAGCTGTTTTTT
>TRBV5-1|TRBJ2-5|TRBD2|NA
CASSPPLADPVQYF
TGCGCCAGCAGCCCCCCTCTAGCGGACCCGGTTCAGTACTTC
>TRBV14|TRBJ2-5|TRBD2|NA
CASSKGTSGNYQETQYF
TGTGCCAGCAGCAAAGGGACTAGCGGGAACTACCAAGAGACCCAGTACTTC
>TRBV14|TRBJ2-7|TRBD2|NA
CASSQPTSGVYEQYF
TGTGCCAGCAGCCAACCCACTAGCGGGGTCTACGAGCAGTACTTC
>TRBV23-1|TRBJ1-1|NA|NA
CARRGGMNTEAFF
TGCGCCAGACGGGGGGGGATGAACACTGAAGCTTTCTTT
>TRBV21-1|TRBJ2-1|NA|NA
CASSKGASGFYNEQFF
TGTGCCAGCAGCAAAGGGGCTAGCGGGTTTTACAATGAGCAGTTCTTC
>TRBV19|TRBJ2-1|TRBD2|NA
CASSSWGREGSNEQFF
TGTGCCAGTAGCTCCTGGGGGCGGGAGGGTTCCAATGAGCAGTTCTTC
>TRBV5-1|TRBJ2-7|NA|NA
CASSIGGDSSYEQYF
TGCGCCAGCAGTATCGGGGGGGACAGTTCCTACGAGCAGTACTTC
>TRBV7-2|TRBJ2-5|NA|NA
CASRALNRRGQETQYF
TGTGCCAGCAGGGCCCTGAACCGACGGGGCCAAGAGACCCAGTACTTC
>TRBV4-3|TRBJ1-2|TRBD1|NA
CASSQGQWGGGYTF
TGCGCCAGCAGCCAGGGACAGTGGGGAGGTGGCTACACCTTC
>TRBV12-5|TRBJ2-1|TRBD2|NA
CASGLVRIAGGPPHEQFF
TGTGCTAGTGGTTTGGTGCGAATAGCGGGAGGGCCCCCCCATGAGCAGTTCTTC
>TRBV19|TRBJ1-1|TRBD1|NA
CASSNTPGGGTEAFF
TGTGCCAGTAGTAATACCCCAGGGGGCGGCACTGAAGCTTTCTTT